This TCR beta chain was captured by sequencing in a study of shared clonotypes between healthy human individuals. Background on the study: Each donor's CD8 memory used one plate, CD8 naive two, each CD4 subset three.

Libraries were prepared by immunoSEQ multiplex PCR; TCRdb keeps only in-frame clonotypes and omits some of them. The table has more than 500,000 clones, 85% to 95% seen once. Points on this clone: The same CDR3 arises from other DNA sequences in this sample as well.

Naive CD8 cells lacked CD45RO, underwent positive selection for CCR7 and left out terminally differentiated effector memory CD45RA+ cells. The V gene end was trimmed by 6 bases and the J gene end by 3 bases; junction bases not matched to a gene: 0. The CDR3 is 13 residues long. Germline V lookup: CDR1 MDHEN, CDR2 SYDVKM. Specimen: naive CD8+ T cells sorted from blood. The TCR was taken from a woman aged 25-40 years in good health. The chain links TRBV28 to TRBJ2-7, with 12 bases aligning to TRBD2. The CDR3 loop reads CASRTSGSYEQYF. CDR3 nucleotides: TGTGCCAGCAGGACTAGCGGGAGCTACGAGCAGTACTTC.